This T cell receptor (beta chain) stems from a study of cytomegalovirus exposure and HLA in healthy donors. The PCR employed 60 Vbeta primers together with 13 Jbeta primers. This table comes from immunoSEQ multiplex PCR, and its TCRdb copy is limited to in-frame clones, with some not included. Counted here are some 120,000 clones, over 75% occurring once; the ten biggest clones make up roughly 11%. Study results and limitations: The productive fraction for most TCR beta V segments was about 90% or about 30% in an earlier analysis.

Each donor was healthy, and each was a bone marrow donor. CDR1 SGHNT and CDR2 YENEEA come from the germline V gene. The ends were cut back, 3 bases at V and 8 bases at J, with 8 bases in the middle. The CDR3 sequence is 13 residues long. This clone was detected only once. Antigen: not known. This chain connects TRBV11-3 to TRBJ1-6, with D possibly matching TRBD1 (6 bases). Sequencing input: PBMCs. The receptor was derived from a man in his forties or fifties in good health and CMV-seropositive. The CDR3 region has the DNA TGTGCCAGCAGCTTGAACAGGGATTCACCCCTCCACTTT. Encoded protein: CASSLNRDSPLHF. Combining the CDR3 with reference TRBV11-3 and TRBJ1-6 gives the whole variable domain EAGVVQSPRYKIIEKKQPVAFWCNPISGHNTLYWYLQNLGQGPELLIRYENEEAVDDSQLPKDRFSAERLKGVDSTLKIQPAELGDSAVYLCASSLNRDSPLHFGNGTRLTVT.